This T cell receptor (beta chain) appears in the sequencing data of a study of cytomegalovirus exposure and HLA in healthy donors. This clone was seen a few times. Trimming removed 7 bases from V and 4 bases from J; junction bases left unmatched: 7. Germline V gene sequence: CDR1 ENHRY, CDR2 SYGVKD. The CDR3 sequence is 14 residues long. Amplification used 60 Vbeta primers and 13 Jbeta primers. Produced via immunoSEQ multiplex PCR; TCRdb's table is partial and in-frame only. This table holds some 120,000 clones, roughly a tenth found once. This rearrangement joins TRBV10-3 to TRBJ1-1; TRBD1 matches 9 bases. The TCR sequence derives from a woman under 30 in good health and CMV-seropositive. The sample was PBMCs. CDR3 protein: CAITLGQGTTEAFF. As DNA, the CDR3 is TGTGCCATCACATTAGGACAGGGGACCACTGAAGCTTTCTTT.